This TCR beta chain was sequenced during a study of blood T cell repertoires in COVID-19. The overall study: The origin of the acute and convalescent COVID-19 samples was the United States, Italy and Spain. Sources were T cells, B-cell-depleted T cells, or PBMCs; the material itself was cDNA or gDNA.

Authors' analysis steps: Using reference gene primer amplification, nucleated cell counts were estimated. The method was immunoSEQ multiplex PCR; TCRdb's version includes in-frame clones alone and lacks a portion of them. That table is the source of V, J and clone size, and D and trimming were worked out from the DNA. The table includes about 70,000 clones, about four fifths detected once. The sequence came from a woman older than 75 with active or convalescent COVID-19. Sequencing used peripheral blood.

CDR3 loop: CASSGGTRGETQYF. CDR3 nucleotide sequence: TGCGCCAGCAGCGGCGGGACTAGAGGAGAGACCCAGTACTTC. V usage is TRBV5-1 and J usage is TRBJ2-5; 8 bases agree with TRBD2. In germline, CDR1 is SGHRS, CDR2 YFSETQ. The CDR3 sequence is 14 residues long. The V and J ends lost 4 bases and 4 bases, in that order; junction bases with no gene match: 6. Looking up the rest from reference TRBV5-1 and TRBJ2-5 gives the full variable domain: KAGVTQTPRYLIKTRGQQVTLSCSPISGHRSVSWYQQTPGQGLQFLFEYFSETQRNKGNFPGRFSGRQFSNSRSEMNVSTLELGDSALYLCASSGGTRGETQYFGPGTRLLVL.